This T cell receptor (beta chain) came from a study of regulatory T cells in long-lasting Graves disease. Study at large: Recently diagnosed Graves' patients had received antithyroid drugs for under 3 months.

Overall study findings and caveats: Persistent Graves' patients showed reduced TCR diversity versus newly diagnosed patients.

HTBI primers from iRepertoire and Arm-PCR of CDR3 regions yielded the TCR beta libraries. TCRdb re-called the multiplex PCR reads with MiXCR, one entry per CDR3 protein. The repertoire holds 550,000 to 650,000 distinct CDR3 sequences, with around 15% as singletons. This clonotype was recorded at least ten times. The antigen is not known. The length of the CDR3 is 14 residues. V lost 2 bases, J lost 4 bases, and 9 bases lay in between. Germline V gene lookup returns CDR1 KGHSH and CDR2 LQKENI. As for time point: newly diagnosed GD, antithyroid drugs for less than 3 months. Isolated PBMC RNA provided the starting material for the TCR library. These data also formed part of another study, on T cells in Graves' hyperthyroidism and ophthalmopathy. Turning to that study: Diagnosis rested on symptoms, serum thyroxine and TRAb, thyroid ultrasound, and orbital computed tomography. In the first-round RT-PCR of the TCR CDR3, the HTBI primer set was used.

The source was peripheral blood mononuclear cells (PBMCs), collected at new diagnosis, from a patient treated with antithyroid drugs. The TCR was taken from a man younger than 30 with Graves disease. The chain combines TRBV18 with TRBJ1-3; unclear D gene. CDR3 protein: CASSPSGEGNTIYF. The CDR3 nucleotides read TGTGCCAGCTCACCATCGGGTGAGGGAAACACCATATATTTT.